A single sample is the source of the 20 T cell receptor beta chains below, sequenced in a study of CD8 T cells in ankylosing spondylitis. In TCRdb, the 5' RACE reads were re-called with MiXCR into one record per CDR3 protein. The data show some 30,000 distinct CDR3 sequences, 14% seen once. Source material: blood. These receptors came from a male donor with ankylosing spondylitis or in good health (not recorded which).

The genes are TRBV7-2 and TRBJ2-2; D remains ambiguous. The CDR3 spans 14 residues. V lost 4 bases and J lost 3, with 9 bases in between. CDR1 and CDR2 from the germline V gene are SGHTA and FQGNSA. The DNA for the CDR3 is TGTGCCAGCAGCTCCAGGTTGGACACCGGGGAGCTGTTTTTT. Encoded protein: CASSSRLDTGELFF.

The V call is TRBV7-9, the J call TRBJ2-2, with 8 bases identical to TRBD2. CDR1 and CDR2 (germline): SEHNR, FQNEAQ (reference sequence). V was pared by 5 bases and J by 6 bases, with 11 bases of the junction left unmatched. This CDR3 is built from 16 residues. CDR3: CASSRSGGSPSGELFF. The CDR3, as DNA: TGTGCCAGCAGCCGGAGCGGGGGCTCTCCCTCCGGGGAGCTGTTTTTT.

This clonotype showed up just a few times. The chain links TRBV12-3 or TRBV12-4 to TRBJ1-1; maybe TRBD1 (5 bases). V dropped 6 bases and J dropped 5 bases, with 13 bases sitting between them. The CDR3 is 13 residues long. DNA for the CDR3: TGTGCCAGCAGCCCCCGGGGGAGGACTGAAGCTTTCTTT. Translating gives CASSPRGRTEAFF.

This clonotype occurred a few times. The chain employs TRBV19 and TRBJ2-2, with unresolved D. CDR1 and CDR2 (germline): LNHDA, SQIVND (reference sequence). The length of the CDR3 is 14 residues. Trimming stripped 4 bases from V and 4 bases from J, with 10 bases between. The CDR3 loop reads CASSTVTGTGELFF. DNA for the CDR3: TGTGCCAGTAGTACTGTGACGGGCACCGGGGAGCTGTTTTTT.

The gene calls are TRBV28 and TRBJ2-3; tentative D call: TRBD2 (6 bases). V was trimmed by 3 bases and J by 2 bases, leaving 12 bases between them. The CDR3 contains 15 residues. Germline CDR1 reads MDHEN; CDR2 reads SYDVKM. CDR3 loop: CASSFNPGVTDTQYF. In DNA, the CDR3 is TGTGCCAGCAGTTTCAACCCGGGGGTCACAGATACGCAGTATTTT.

V usage is TRBV29-1 and J usage is TRBJ2-5; 7 bases map to TRBD1. After removal of 7 bases from V and 1 base from J, the junction contained 9 bases not matched to a gene. The CDR3 is 14 residues long. Germline V lookup: CDR1 SQVTM, CDR2 ANQGSEA. The CDR3 region has the DNA TGCAGCGCCCTTTATGGACAGGTCCAAGAGACCCAGTACTTC. It specifies CSALYGQVQETQYF.

This clonotype was recorded at least ten times. The V call is TRBV7-3, the J call TRBJ2-1; TRBD2 matches 9 bases. The germline V gene has CDR1 SGHTA and CDR2 FQGTGA. CDR3 length: 16 amino acids. With 1 base clipped from V and 6 bases from J, the junction kept 7 bases outside the gene matches. The CDR3: CASSLMGGRASNEQFF. The CDR3 DNA follows: TGTGCCAGCAGCTTAATGGGCGGGAGGGCCTCCAATGAGCAGTTCTTC. The full variable domain, rest sourced from reference TRBV7-3 and TRBJ2-1, is GAGVSQTPSNKVTEKGKYVELRCDPISGHTALYWYRQSLGQGPEFLIYFQGTGAADDSGLPNDRFFAVRPEGSVSTLKIQRTERGDSAVYLCASSLMGGRASNEQFFGPGTRLTVL.

This clonotype came up many times. The chain carries TRBV4-2 and TRBJ1-1; D is ambiguous. Germline V gene sequence: CDR1 LGHNA, CDR2 YNFKEQ. The CDR3 spans 13 residues. Trimming took off 0 bases at V and 11 bases at J, with 13 bases between the two ends. CDR3 residues: CASSQDLGNAAFF. The CDR3 bases are TGTGCCAGCAGCCAAGATTTGGGGAATGCGGCTTTCTTT.

The rearrangement uses TRBV6-2 or TRBV6-3 and TRBJ2-7; the D call may be TRBD1 or TRBD2 (6 bases each). The V end lost 6 bases, the J end lost 4 bases, and 19 bases lay between the germline ends. CDR1 MNHEY and CDR2 SVGEGT come from the germline V gene. The CDR3 is 15 amino acids. DNA of the CDR3: TGTGCCAGCAGCACCCGGGGGACACAAGCTTACGAGCAGTACGTC. Translation gives CASSTRGTQAYEQYV.

The chain joins TRBV27 to TRBJ2-1; 14 bases align to TRBD2. Per germline, CDR1 MNHEY and CDR2 SMNVEV (reference sequence). Trimming removed 5 bases from V and 7 bases from J; junction bases left unmatched: 7. The CDR3 has 16 residues. The CDR3 DNA reads as TGTGCCAGCAGTCTGGGGACTAGCGGGAGTACAAATGAGCAGTTCTTC. Protein product: CASSLGTSGSTNEQFF.

There are a few counts of this clonotype. This chain joins TRBV7-2 and TRBJ2-7; D remains unclear. The CDR3 has 12 amino acids. Germline CDR1 reads SGHTA; CDR2 reads FQGNSA. Trimming left V 5 bases short and J 7 bases short, with 12 bases between. The CDR3, as DNA: TGTGCCAGCAGCCAGAGCCCTGGGGAGCAGTACTTC. Protein product: CASSQSPGEQYF.

The chain carries TRBV29-1 and TRBJ1-4; the match to TRBD1 covers 7 bases. The CDR3 runs 12 residues. Trimming at V came to 4 bases and at J to 7 bases, leaving 3 bases not matched to a gene. Germline V gives CDR1 SQVTM, CDR2 ANQGSEA. The CDR3 spells CSVVQGGEKLFF. The CDR3, as DNA: TGCAGCGTTGTTCAGGGGGGTGAAAAACTGTTTTTT.

The rearrangement uses TRBV5-1 and TRBJ2-3; tentatively, D is TRBD2 (6 bases). This CDR3 has 13 amino acids. Germline loops: CDR1 SGHRS, CDR2 YFSETQ. V was clipped by 7 bases and J by 3 bases, with 12 bases between them. CDR3 nucleotides: TGCGCCAGCGGCCGTGGAGGGACAGATACGCAGTATTTT. Its protein product is CASGRGGTDTQYF.

The chain joins TRBV9 to TRBJ1-4; TRBD1 is a possible D gene (5 bases). CDR3 length: 15 amino acids. V lost 2 bases and J 2 bases, leaving 10 bases between the germline ends. Per the germline V gene, CDR1 is SGDLS and CDR2 is YYNGEE. CDR3 sequence: CASSVWGSTNEKLFF. CDR3 nucleotide sequence: TGTGCCAGCAGCGTGTGGGGCTCTACTAATGAAAAACTGTTTTTT.

The table lists this clonotype with a few counts. The chain uses TRBV12-3 or TRBV12-4 and TRBJ2-1, with D tentatively TRBD2 (5 bases). The CDR3 has 11 amino acids. Trimming pared 5 bases from V and 7 bases from J, leaving 6 bases between. The CDR3 coding sequence is TGTGCCAGCAGTGGAGGTAATGAGCAGTTCTTC. It specifies CASSGGNEQFF.

The J gene is TRBJ1-1, the V gene TRBV29-1; TRBD1 matches 7 bases. Trimming removed 6 bases from V and 1 base from J; junction bases left unmatched: 5. The germline V gene has CDR1 SQVTM and CDR2 ANQGSEA. The CDR3 extends over 13 amino acids. The CDR3 DNA sequence: TGCAGCGTCCAAGGACAGGCGAACACTGAAGCTTTCTTT. This gives the protein CSVQGQANTEAFF.

The chain employs TRBV6-2 or TRBV6-3 and TRBJ1-1; D remains ambiguous. Germline CDR1 reads MNHEY; CDR2 reads SVGEGT. V was trimmed by 7 bases and J by 1 base, leaving 16 bases between them. The CDR3 is 15 residues long. The CDR3 nucleotides are TGTGCCAGCAAACTTCTGGCAGGCGCGAACACTGAAGCTTTCTTT. Its translation: CASKLLAGANTEAFF.

This clonotype has only a few counts. V usage is TRBV6-2 or TRBV6-3 and J usage is TRBJ2-7; TRBD1 is a possible D gene (5 bases). The germline V gene has CDR1 MNHEY and CDR2 SVGEGT. V was shortened by 5 bases and J by 2 bases, with 16 bases between the two germline ends. The CDR3 sequence is 15 residues long. The CDR3 reads CASSGRPLGPYEQYV. The CDR3 DNA reads as TGTGCCAGCAGTGGACGCCCCCTGGGGCCCTACGAGCAGTACGTC.

The sample holds a few counts of this clonotype. This chain joins TRBV6-5 and TRBJ2-2; 8 bases fit TRBD1. CDR3 size: 14 residues. The germline V gene encodes CDR1 MNHEY and CDR2 SVGAGI. With V trimmed by 7 bases and J by 6 bases, 7 bases remained unmatched. The CDR3 is CASTRDRLAGELFF. The CDR3 DNA follows: TGTGCCAGCACCCGGGACAGGCTGGCCGGGGAGCTGTTTTTT.

This clonotype showed up just a few times. This chain joins TRBV29-1 and TRBJ2-1; maybe TRBD1 (7 bases). V was clipped by 7 bases and J by 10 bases, with 20 bases between them. CDR3 length: 13 residues. From germline, CDR1 is SQVTM and CDR2 ANQGSEA. CDR3 coding DNA: TGCAGCGCCCGGAGGGACAGACTTTCGGAGCAGTTCTTC. Protein: CSARRDRLSEQFF.